The source of this T cell receptor (beta chain) is a study of shared clonotypes between healthy human individuals (dated by TCRdb to 2020 to 2021). Regarding the research as a whole: Three men and a couple of women, aged 18 to 49 years, made up the cohort. For each donor, three plates each were used for CD4 naive and CD4 memory, two plates were used for CD8 naive, and one plate was used for CD8 memory. Between about 0.9 and 8.9 billion PBMCs per donor were obtained by leukapheresis. Different laboratories and diverse techniques were used to prepare libraries and sequence TCR repertoires, to increase sequencing depth and limit assay-specific biases. To estimate repertoire size and how much clonotype sharing occurs between individuals, the study deeply sequenced the blood TCR repertoires of about five healthy adults. On the study overall, not on this receptor specifically: Naive subsets generally had larger estimated clonotype richness than memory subsets. Even with the large sequencing depth, rarefaction of the sorted-subset datasets indicated that sequencing was incomplete. Only blood was sampled, and tissue TCR repertoires likely differ from those in blood. Compared with non-shared clonotypes, clonotypes shared by all four sorted-subset donors had higher generation probabilities. Pairwise subsampling indicated that sequencing depth was expected to affect the degree of clonotype sharing among donors. When several donors were compared, the shared fraction of clonotypes was roughly 5% for naive CD4, approximately 3.5% for naive CD8, 2% to 2.5% for memory CD4, and 0.35% to 0.4% for memory CD8. Because the study included only a small number of donors, the genetic and exposure-history diversity represented was limited.

Using the deep immunoSEQ assay, TCR CDR3 regions were amplified from genomic DNA by multiplex PCR. Extracted genomic DNA from each cell subset was distributed evenly across all wells of several immunoSEQ 96-well plates, and each plate was treated as a replicate. Each replicate PCR for sorted subsets received roughly 200 ng genomic DNA, equal to roughly 29,000 T cell genomes. Purified libraries were quantified with a Qubit 3.0 fluorometer, sized on a Bioanalyzer 2100, and re-quantified with the KAPA Library Quantification kit. Each immunoSEQ 96-well plate was sequenced on its own single-read 150-cycle Illumina NextSeq 550 flow cell. The authors' analysis ran thus. Because the immunoSEQ output included only junctional sequences and no quality scores, the filtering could not be the same as the filtering used for full-length reads. To assign V/J genes and CDR3, sequences were annotated against IMGT germline references using PyIR, a Python wrapper for IgBLAST v1.9. Reads were removed for weak V/J assignments (E-value above 1e-6), missing CDR3, stop codons, out-of-frame junctions, or ambiguous translated residues. V3J clonotypes were defined by identical inferred V gene, J gene, and CDR3 amino acid sequence. To compute the percentage overlap between repertoires, the number of shared unique clonotypes was divided by the size of the smaller repertoire. Three approaches were used to assess repertoire richness: RTK rarefaction, the Chao1 estimator, and Recon v2.1 estimates of unobserved clonotypes. For all TCRbeta clonotypes obtained by the gDNA method from a few donors, generation probabilities were computed with OLGA. TCRdb took over this immuneACCESS table, retaining in-frame rearrangements with V and J assigned. Such tables are incomplete; in checked studies, under half of the missing clones stem from an unresolved V gene, and the remainder is unexplained. V and J calls and clone size follow that table, whereas D and trimming were derived from the DNA. The sample table contains a few million clones; only one count was recorded for more than 80% of them. The ten largest clones take up about 0.41% of the sample.

Donors were healthy HIV-negative adults with no recently reported acute infections or vaccinations. All donors were Caucasian adults living in Nashville, Tennessee, USA. CD4+ T cells were enriched by magnetic negative selection, after which naive cells were positively selected on CD45RA and the negative fraction was taken as the memory subset. After blood collection by leukapheresis, PBMCs were isolated using Ficoll-Histopaque density gradient centrifugation and then cryopreserved in the vapor phase of liquid nitrogen. Analytical flow cytometry was used to check the purity and quantity of each magnetically sorted T cell population. Genomic DNA was isolated from every sorted fraction and measured by UV absorbance on a Nanodrop 2000c. CDR1 and CDR2, per the germline V gene, are SGHAT and FQNNGV. V is cut back by 4 bases and J by 3 bases, with 3 bases in the junction unmatched. The CDR3 runs 15 amino acids, cysteine and phenylalanine included. Solely the CDR3 DNA is kept, with 45 bases framed from the first base.

A remark on this clone: This clone's antigen is unknown. Per-nucleotide qualities are absent, and no much larger clonotype sits a single base away.

Sequences were obtained from naive CD4+ T cells from PBMCs. In light of the paper, this sample's cell subset or site label describes: CD45RA+ positively selected. The TCR sequence derives from a man younger than 30 in good health. Some clones in this sample may be carry-over from other donors' samples. The sequence links TRBV11-2 to TRBJ2-1; TRBD2 fits 10 bases in the junction. CDR3 reads: CASSSPSGSYNEQFF. The sequenced DNA is TGTGCCAGCAGCTCGCCTAGCGGGAGCTACAATGAGCAGTTCTTC.